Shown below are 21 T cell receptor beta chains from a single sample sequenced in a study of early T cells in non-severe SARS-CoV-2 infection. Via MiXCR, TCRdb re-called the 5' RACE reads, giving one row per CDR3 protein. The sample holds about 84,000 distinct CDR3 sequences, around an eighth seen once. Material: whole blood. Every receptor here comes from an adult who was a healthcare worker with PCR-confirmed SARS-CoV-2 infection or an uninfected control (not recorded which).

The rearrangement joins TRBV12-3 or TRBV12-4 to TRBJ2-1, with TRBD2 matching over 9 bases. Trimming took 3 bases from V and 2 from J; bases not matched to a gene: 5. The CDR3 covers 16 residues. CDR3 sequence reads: CASSFRTSVTYNEQFF. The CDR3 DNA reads TGTGCCAGCAGTTTTCGGACTAGCGTGACCTACAATGAGCAGTTCTTC.

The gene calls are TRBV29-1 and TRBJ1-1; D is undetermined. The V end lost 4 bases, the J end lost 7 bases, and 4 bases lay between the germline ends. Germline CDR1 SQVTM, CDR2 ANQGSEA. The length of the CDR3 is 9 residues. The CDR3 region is CSVAGEAFF. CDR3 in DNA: TGCAGCGTTGCCGGTGAAGCTTTCTTT.

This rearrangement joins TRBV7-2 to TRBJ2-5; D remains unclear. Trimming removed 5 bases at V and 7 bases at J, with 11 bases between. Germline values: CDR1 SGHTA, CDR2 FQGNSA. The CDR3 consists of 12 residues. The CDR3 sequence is CASSPFLATQYF. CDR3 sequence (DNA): TGTGCCAGCAGCCCTTTTTTGGCGACCCAGTACTTC.

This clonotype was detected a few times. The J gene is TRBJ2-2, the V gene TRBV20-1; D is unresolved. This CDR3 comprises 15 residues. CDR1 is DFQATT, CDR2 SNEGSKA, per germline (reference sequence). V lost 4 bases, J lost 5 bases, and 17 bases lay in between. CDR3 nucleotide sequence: TGCAGTGCTATTCCCCTGCAGGAGTGGACCGGGGAGCTGTTTTTT. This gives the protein CSAIPLQEWTGELFF.

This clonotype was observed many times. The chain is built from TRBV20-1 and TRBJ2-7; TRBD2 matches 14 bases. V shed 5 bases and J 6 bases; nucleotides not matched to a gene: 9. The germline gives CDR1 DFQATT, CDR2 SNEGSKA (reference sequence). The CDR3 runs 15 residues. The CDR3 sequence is CSAWGLAGVTAEQYF. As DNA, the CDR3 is TGCAGTGCTTGGGGACTAGCGGGAGTTACGGCCGAGCAGTACTTC.

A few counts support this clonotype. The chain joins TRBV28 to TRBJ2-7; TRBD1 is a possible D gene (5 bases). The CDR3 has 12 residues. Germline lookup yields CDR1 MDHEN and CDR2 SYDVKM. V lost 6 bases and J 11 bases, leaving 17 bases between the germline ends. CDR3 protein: CASSPEVGAKYF. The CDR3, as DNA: TGTGCCAGCAGCCCTGAGGTTGGGGCAAAGTACTTC.

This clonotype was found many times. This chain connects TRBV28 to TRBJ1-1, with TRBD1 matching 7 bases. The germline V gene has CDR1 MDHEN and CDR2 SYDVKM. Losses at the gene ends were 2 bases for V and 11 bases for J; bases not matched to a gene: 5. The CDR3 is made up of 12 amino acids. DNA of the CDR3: TGTGCCAGCAGTTTACCCGACAGGGACGCTTTCTTT. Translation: CASSLPDRDAFF.

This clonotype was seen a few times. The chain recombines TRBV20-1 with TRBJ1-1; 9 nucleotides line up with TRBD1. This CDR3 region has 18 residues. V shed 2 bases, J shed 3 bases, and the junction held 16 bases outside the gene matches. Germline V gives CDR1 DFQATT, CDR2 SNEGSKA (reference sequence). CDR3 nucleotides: TGCAGTGCTAGACTCTTGATATTCCGGACAGGGGAACACACTGAAGCTTTCTTT. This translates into CSARLLIFRTGEHTEAFF.

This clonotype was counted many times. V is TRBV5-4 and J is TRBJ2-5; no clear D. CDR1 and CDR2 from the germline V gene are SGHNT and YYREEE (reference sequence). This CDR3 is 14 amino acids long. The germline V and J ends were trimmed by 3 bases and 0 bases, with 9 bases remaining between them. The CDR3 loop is CASSSPGHQETQYF. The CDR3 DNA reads TGTGCCAGCAGCTCACCCGGACACCAAGAGACCCAGTACTTC.

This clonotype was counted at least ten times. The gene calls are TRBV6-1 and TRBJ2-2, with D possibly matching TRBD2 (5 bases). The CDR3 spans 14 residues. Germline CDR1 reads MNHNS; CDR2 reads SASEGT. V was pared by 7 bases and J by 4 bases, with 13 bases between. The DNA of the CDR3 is TGTGCCAGCAAAAACGGGGTGGTCACCGGGGAGCTGTTTTTT. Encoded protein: CASKNGVVTGELFF.

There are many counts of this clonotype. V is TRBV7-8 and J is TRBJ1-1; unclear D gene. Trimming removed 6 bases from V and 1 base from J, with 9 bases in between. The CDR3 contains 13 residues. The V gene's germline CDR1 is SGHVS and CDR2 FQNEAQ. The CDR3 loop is CASSPLWNTEAFF. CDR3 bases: TGTGCCAGCAGTCCCCTTTGGAACACTGAAGCTTTCTTT.

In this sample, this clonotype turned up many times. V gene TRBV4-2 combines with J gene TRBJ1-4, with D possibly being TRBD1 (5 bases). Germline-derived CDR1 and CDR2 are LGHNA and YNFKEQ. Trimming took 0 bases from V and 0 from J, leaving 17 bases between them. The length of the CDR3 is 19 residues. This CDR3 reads CASSQEGLRGPATNEKLFF. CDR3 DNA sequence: TGTGCCAGCAGCCAAGAGGGCTTGAGGGGACCTGCAACTAATGAAAAACTGTTTTTT.

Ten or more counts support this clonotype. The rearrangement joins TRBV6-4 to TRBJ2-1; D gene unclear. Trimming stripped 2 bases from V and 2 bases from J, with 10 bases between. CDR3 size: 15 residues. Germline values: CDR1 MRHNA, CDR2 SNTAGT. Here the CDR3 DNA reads TGTGCCAGCAGTGACGACCCGAGGCCCTACAATGAGCAGTTCTTC. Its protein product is CASSDDPRPYNEQFF.

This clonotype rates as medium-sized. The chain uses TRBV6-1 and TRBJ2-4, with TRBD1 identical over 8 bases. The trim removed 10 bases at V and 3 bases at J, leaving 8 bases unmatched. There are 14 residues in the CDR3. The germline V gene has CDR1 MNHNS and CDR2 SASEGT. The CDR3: CATDRGLSKNIQYF. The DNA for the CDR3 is TGTGCCACCGACAGGGGCCTAAGCAAAAACATTCAGTACTTC.

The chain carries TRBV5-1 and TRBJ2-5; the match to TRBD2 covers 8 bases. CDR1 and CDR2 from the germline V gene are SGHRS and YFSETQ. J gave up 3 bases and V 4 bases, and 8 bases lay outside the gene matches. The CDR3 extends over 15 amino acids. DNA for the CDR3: TGCGCCAGCAGCAGATCCGGACTAGCCGAAGAGACCCAGTACTTC. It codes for CASSRSGLAEETQYF.

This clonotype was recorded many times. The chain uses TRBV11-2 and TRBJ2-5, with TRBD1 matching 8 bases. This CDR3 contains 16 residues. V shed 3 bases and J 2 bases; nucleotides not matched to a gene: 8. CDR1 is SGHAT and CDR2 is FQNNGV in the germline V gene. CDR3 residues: CASSFRDRSFQETQYF. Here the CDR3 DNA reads TGTGCCAGCAGCTTCCGGGACAGGAGTTTTCAAGAGACCCAGTACTTC.

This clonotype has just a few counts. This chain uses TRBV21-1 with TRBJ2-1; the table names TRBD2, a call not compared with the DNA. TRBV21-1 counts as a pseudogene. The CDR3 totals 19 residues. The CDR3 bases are TGTGCCAGCAGCAAAGTGAGCCTAGCGGGAGGCCCCAAGGGGGATGAGCAGTTCTTC. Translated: CASSKVSLAGGPKGDEQFF.

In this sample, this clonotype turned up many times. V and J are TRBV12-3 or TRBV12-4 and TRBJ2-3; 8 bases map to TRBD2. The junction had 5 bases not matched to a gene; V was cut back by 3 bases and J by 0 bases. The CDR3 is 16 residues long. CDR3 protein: CASSLPRGGSTDTQYF. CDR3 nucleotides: TGTGCCAGCAGTTTGCCCCGGGGGGGGAGCACAGATACGCAGTATTTT.

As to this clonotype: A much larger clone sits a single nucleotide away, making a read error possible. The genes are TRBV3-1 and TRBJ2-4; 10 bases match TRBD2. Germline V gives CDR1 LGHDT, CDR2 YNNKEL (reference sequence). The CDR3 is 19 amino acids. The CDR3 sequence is CASSQEPAGGLRAKNIRYF. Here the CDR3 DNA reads TGTGCCAGCAGCCAAGAGCCAGCGGGGGGGCTTAGAGCCAAAAACATTCGGTACTTC.

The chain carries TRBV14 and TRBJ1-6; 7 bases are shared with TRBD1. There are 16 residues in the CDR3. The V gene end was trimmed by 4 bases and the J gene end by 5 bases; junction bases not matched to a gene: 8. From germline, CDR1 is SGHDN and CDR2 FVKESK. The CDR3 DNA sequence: TGTGCCAGCAGCCTGTCCCAGGGGGGGAATAATTCACCCCTCCACTTT. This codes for CASSLSQGGNNSPLHF.

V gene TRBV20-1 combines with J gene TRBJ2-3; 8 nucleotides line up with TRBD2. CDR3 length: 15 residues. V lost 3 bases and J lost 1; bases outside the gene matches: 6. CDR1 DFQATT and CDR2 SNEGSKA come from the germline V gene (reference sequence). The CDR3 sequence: CSASPLAGRTDTQYF. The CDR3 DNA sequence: TGCAGTGCTAGCCCCCTAGCGGGCCGCACAGATACGCAGTATTTT.